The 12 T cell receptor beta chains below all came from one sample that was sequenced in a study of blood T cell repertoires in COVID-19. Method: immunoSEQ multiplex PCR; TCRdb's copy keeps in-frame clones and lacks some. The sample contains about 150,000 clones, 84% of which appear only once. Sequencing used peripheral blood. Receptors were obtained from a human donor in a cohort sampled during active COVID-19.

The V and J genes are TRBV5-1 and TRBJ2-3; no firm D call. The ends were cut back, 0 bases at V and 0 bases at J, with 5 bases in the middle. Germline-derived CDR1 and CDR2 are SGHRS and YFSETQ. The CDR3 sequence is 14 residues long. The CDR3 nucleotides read TGCGCCAGCAGCTTGGATACTAGCACAGATACGCAGTATTTT. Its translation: CASSLDTSTDTQYF.

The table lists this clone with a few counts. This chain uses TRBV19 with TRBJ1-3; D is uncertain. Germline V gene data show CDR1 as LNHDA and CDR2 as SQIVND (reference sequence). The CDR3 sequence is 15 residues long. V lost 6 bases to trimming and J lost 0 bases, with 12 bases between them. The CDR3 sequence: CASRTSPTSGNTIYF. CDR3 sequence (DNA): TGTGCCAGTAGGACTTCCCCCACCTCTGGAAACACCATATATTTT.

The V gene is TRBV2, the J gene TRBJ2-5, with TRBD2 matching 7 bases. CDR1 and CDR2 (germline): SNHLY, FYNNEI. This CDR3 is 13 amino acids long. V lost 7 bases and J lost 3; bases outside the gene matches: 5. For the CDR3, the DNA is TGTGCCAGCACGGGACTAACGAAAGAGACCCAGTACTTC. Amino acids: CASTGLTKETQYF.

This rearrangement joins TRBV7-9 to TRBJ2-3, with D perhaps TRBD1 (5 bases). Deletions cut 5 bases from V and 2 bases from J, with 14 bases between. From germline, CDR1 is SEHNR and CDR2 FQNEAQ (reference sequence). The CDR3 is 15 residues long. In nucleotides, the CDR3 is TGTGCCAGCAGCCGTGAACAGGATTTCACAGATACGCAGTATTTT. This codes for CASSREQDFTDTQYF.

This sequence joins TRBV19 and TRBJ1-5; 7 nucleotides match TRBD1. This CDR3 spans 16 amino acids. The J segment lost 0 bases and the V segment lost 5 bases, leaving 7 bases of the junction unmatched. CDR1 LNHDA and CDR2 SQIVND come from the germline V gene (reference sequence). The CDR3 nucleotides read TGTGCCAGTAGTCATGTAGGGGGCGATAGCAATCAGCCCCAGCATTTT. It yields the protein CASSHVGGDSNQPQHF.

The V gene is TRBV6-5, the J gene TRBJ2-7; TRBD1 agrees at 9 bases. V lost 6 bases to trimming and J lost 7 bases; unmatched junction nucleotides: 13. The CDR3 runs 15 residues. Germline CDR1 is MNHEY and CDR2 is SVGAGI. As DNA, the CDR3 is TGTGCCAGCAGGAACCCCCCGGACAGGGGTAGTGAGCAGTACTTC. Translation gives CASRNPPDRGSEQYF.

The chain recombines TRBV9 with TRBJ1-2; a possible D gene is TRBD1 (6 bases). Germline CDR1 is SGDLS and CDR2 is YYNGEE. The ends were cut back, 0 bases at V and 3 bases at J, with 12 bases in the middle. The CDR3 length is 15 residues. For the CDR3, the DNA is TGTGCCAGCAGCGTAGGATGGGGGCTGGACTATGGCTACACCTTC. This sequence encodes CASSVGWGLDYGYTF. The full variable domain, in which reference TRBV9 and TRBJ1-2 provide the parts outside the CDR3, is DSGVTQTPKHLITATGQRVTLRCSPRSGDLSVYWYQQSLDQGLQFLIQYYNGEERAKGNILERFSAQQFPDLHSELNLSSLELGDSALYFCASSVGWGLDYGYTFGSGTRLTVV.

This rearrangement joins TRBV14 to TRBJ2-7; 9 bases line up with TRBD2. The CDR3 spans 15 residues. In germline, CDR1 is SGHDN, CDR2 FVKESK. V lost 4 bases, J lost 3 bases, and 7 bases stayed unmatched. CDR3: CASSPVGAGGYEQYF. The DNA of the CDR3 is TGTGCCAGCAGCCCCGTCGGAGCGGGGGGCTACGAGCAGTACTTC.

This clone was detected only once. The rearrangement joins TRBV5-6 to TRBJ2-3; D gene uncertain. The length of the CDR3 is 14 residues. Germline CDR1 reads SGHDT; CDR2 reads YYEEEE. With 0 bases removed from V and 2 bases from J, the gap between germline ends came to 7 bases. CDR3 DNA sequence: TGTGCCAGCAGCTTGGATAGATACACAGATACGCAGTATTTT. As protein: CASSLDRYTDTQYF.

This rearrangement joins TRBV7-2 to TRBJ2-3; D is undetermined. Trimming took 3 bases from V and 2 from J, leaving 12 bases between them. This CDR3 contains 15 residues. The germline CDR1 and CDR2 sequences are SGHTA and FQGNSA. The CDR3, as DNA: TGTGCCAGCAGCTTTCTAGGCGGCCTCACAGATACGCAGTATTTT. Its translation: CASSFLGGLTDTQYF.

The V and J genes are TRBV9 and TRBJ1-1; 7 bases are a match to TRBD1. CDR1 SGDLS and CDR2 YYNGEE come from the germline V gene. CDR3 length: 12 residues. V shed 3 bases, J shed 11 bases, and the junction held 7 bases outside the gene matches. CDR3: CASSAEDRRAFF. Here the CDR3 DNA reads TGTGCCAGCAGCGCAGAGGACAGGCGGGCTTTCTTT.

The chain's CDR3 is CASSRRRGWGTEAFF. The CDR3 DNA is TGTGCCAGCAGCCGTCGGCGGGGCTGGGGCACTGAAGCTTTCTTT. The chain has TRBV5-4 and TRBJ1-1, with D maybe TRBD1 (5 bases). Germline values: CDR1 SGHNT, CDR2 YYREEE (reference sequence). The CDR3 runs to 15 residues. V lost 4 bases, J lost 4 bases, and 17 bases lay in between.